This is a list of T cell receptor beta chains from one sample in a study of blood T cell repertoires in COVID-19. TCRdb keeps only in-frame clones here, not all; method: immunoSEQ multiplex PCR. This table has tens of thousands of clones, 80% to 90% appearing once. Input material: PBMCs or T cells enriched from blood (not recorded which). These receptors were obtained from a woman in her fifties or sixties with acute COVID-19. The CDR3 runs from the conserved cysteine through the conserved F or W. A D gene is named only where the DNA matches it firmly. A clone size is listed for some rows: how often the clone was seen (once, few, many), or a class if it is expanded.

j_call | d_call | clone_size | v_call | cdr3_nt | cdr3_aa
TRBJ1-3 | - | - | TRBV7-7 | TGTGCCAGCAGCCTGGACAGAAACTCTGGAAACACCATATATTTT | CASSLDRNSGNTIYF
TRBJ1-1 | - | - | TRBV21-1 | TGTGCCAGCAGCAAAGAAGAGCACAGGGGGCTGGTTAGGACTGAAGCTTTCTTT | CASSKEEHRGLVRTEAFF
TRBJ1-2 | - | - | TRBV15 | TGTGCCACCAGCAGAGAATCAGGACAGAGTGGCTACACCTTC | CATSRESGQSGYTF
TRBJ2-1 | TRBD2 | once | TRBV4-3 | TGCGCCAGCAGCCAAGAGCTAGCGGAGAGCTCCTACAATGAGCAGTTCTTC | CASSQELAESSYNEQFF
TRBJ2-1 | TRBD2 | - | TRBV30 | TGTGCCTGGAGTAATCCGGGACTAGCGCGCAATGAGCAGTTCTTC | CAWSNPGLARNEQFF
TRBJ1-2 | TRBD1 | - | TRBV30 | TGTGCCTGGAGTATCGCGACAGGGTTGGTTGGCTACACCTTC | CAWSIATGLVGYTF
TRBJ2-2 | TRBD2 | - | TRBV5-6 | TGTGCCAGCAGCTTGGGGCGGGAGTTGGCCACCGGGGAGCTGTTTTTT | CASSLGRELATGELFF
TRBJ1-1 | TRBD1 | - | TRBV6-5 | TGTGCCAGCAGACAGGGGCGGACTGAAGCTTTCTTT | CASRQGRTEAFF
TRBJ1-3 | TRBD1 | - | TRBV18 | TGTGCCAGCTCACTCGGGATGACAGGGGCTGGAAACACCATATATTTT | CASSLGMTGAGNTIYF
TRBJ1-4 | - | - | TRBV7-9 | TGTGCCAGCAGCCCGGGGAGGATGGGTGAAAAACTGTTTTTT | CASSPGRMGEKLFF
TRBJ2-1 | TRBD2 | - | TRBV19 | TGTGCCAGTAGTCAGTCTCTAGCGGGAGGAAATGAGCAGTTCTTC | CASSQSLAGGNEQFF
TRBJ1-2 | - | - | TRBV19 | TGTGCCAGTACCCATCGCAGGGGAGACGGCTACACCTTC | CASTHRRGDGYTF
TRBJ1-1 | - | - | TRBV24-1 | TGTGCCACCAGTGACAATCAGGGAAGCACTGAAGCTTTCTTT | CATSDNQGSTEAFF
TRBJ2-3 | TRBD2 | - | TRBV18 | TGTGCCAGCTCACCCATTCCGACTAGCGGGAGCACAGATACGCAGTATTTT | CASSPIPTSGSTDTQYF
TRBJ2-5 | TRBD1 | - | TRBV14 | TGTGCCAGCAGCCAAGATCTGACAGGGTGGGAGACCCAGTACTTC | CASSQDLTGWETQYF
TRBJ2-1 | TRBD2 | once | TRBV18 | TGTGCCAGCTCGCCGACTAGCGGGACGTACAATGAGCAGTTCTTC | CASSPTSGTYNEQFF
TRBJ2-3 | - | few | TRBV30 | TGTGCCTGGAATTCGGGGATCGGGACAGATACGCAGTATTTT | CAWNSGIGTDTQYF
TRBJ2-1 | - | - | TRBV7-2 | TGTGCCAGCAGCTTAGGGGGGGGGCGAGGTGAGCAGTTCTTC | CASSLGGGRGEQFF
TRBJ2-7 | TRBD1 | once | TRBV3-1/TRBV3-2 | TGTGCCAGCAGACCCGGGACAGGGGGCCACTCCTACGAGCAGTACTTC | CASRPGTGGHSYEQYF
TRBJ2-7 | - | - | TRBV19 | TGTGCCAGTAGTAGGGCTACTCTCTACGAGCAGTACTTC | CASSRATLYEQYF
TRBJ2-3 | - | - | TRBV6-5 | TGTGCCAGCAGTTACGACCCTAGGAGCCCCACAGATACGCAGTATTTT | CASSYDPRSPTDTQYF
TRBJ2-5 | TRBD2 | - | TRBV19 | TGTGCCAGTAGTATAGGGGGAGGGAGCGGGCGGGCAGAGACCCAGTACTTC | CASSIGGGSGRAETQYF
TRBJ2-5 | TRBD2 | - | TRBV14 | TGTGCCAGCAGCCACGGCAACGGGAGGATTGGAGAGACCCAGTACTTC | CASSHGNGRIGETQYF
TRBJ2-2 | TRBD1 | - | TRBV5-4 | TGTGCCAGCAGCAATGCCGGACAGGGGGACACCGGGGAGCTGTTTTTT | CASSNAGQGDTGELFF
TRBJ2-1 | - | once | TRBV21-1 | TGTGCCAGCAGCGCACCGGGACTAGCGGGACCCTACGATGAGCAGTTCTTC | CASSAPGLAGPYDEQFF
TRBJ2-4 | TRBD2 | few | TRBV11-3 | TGTGCCAGCAGCCCCTCCCCTAGCGGGATAGCCAAAAACATTCAGTACTTC | CASSPSPSGIAKNIQYF
TRBJ2-2 | TRBD2 | - | TRBV24-1 | TGTGCCACCAGTGATACTATAGCGGGAGGGCCTAGTGTGGACACCGGGGAGCTGTTTTTT | CATSDTIAGGPSVDTGELFF
TRBJ2-1 | - | - | TRBV19 | TGTGCCAGTAGCCCGCGGCCTAGCGCTAACAATGAGCAGTTCTTC | CASSPRPSANNEQFF
TRBJ2-1 | TRBD2 | - | TRBV5-4 | TGTGCCAGCAGCCCCCGGCGGGAGGGGAATGAGCAGTTCTTC | CASSPRREGNEQFF
TRBJ2-1 | - | - | TRBV24-1 | TGTGCCACCAGTGATCTAAGGTTTGGGGCCACCAATGAGCAGTTCTTC | CATSDLRFGATNEQFF
TRBJ2-3 | - | - | TRBV24-1 | TGTGCCACCAGTGATCCGGACTCTTCGCAGTATTTT | CATSDPDSSQYF
TRBJ2-7 | - | - | TRBV11-2 | TGTGCCAGCAGCGACGCGGCCCCACGGGTCAACGAGCAGTACTTC | CASSDAAPRVNEQYF
TRBJ2-7 | - | - | TRBV27 | TGTGCCAGCAGTGCAGGGGCGACAGTTACCTACGAGCAGTACTTC | CASSAGATVTYEQYF
TRBJ1-2 | - | once | TRBV10-1 | TGCGCCAGGCACACCAGATATGGCTACACCTTC | CARHTRYGYTF
TRBJ2-5 | - | - | TRBV2 | TGTGCCAGCAACATCCAAGAGACCCAGTACTTC | CASNIQETQYF
TRBJ1-4 | - | medium-sized | TRBV4-1 | TGCGCCAGCAGCGCCCCGGACAGCCGAAATGAAAAACTGTTTTTT | CASSAPDSRNEKLFF
TRBJ1-1 | - | - | TRBV28 | TGTGCCAGCAGAATGGGAGGGGCCACTGAAGCTTTCTTT | CASRMGGATEAFF